This T cell receptor beta chain came from a study of cytomegalovirus exposure and HLA in healthy donors. This clone was seen once. PCR amplification relied on 60 Vbeta primers (plus 13 Jbeta primers). Method: immunoSEQ multiplex PCR; TCRdb's copy keeps in-frame clones and lacks some. In the table there are some 150,000 clones, about three quarters of which are singletons. The source is a man in his forties or fifties in good health and CMV-seropositive. Source material: PBMCs.

DNA of the CDR3: TGTGCCAGCAGCTTCAACAGGGGGGATGTAGATACGCAGTATTTT. It encodes CASSFNRGDVDTQYF. This chain links TRBV5-4 with TRBJ2-3, with 8 bases that match TRBD1. CDR3 size: 15 residues. V shed 2 bases and J 5 bases; nucleotides not matched to a gene: 7. Per the germline V gene, CDR1 is SGHNT and CDR2 is YYREEE (reference sequence).